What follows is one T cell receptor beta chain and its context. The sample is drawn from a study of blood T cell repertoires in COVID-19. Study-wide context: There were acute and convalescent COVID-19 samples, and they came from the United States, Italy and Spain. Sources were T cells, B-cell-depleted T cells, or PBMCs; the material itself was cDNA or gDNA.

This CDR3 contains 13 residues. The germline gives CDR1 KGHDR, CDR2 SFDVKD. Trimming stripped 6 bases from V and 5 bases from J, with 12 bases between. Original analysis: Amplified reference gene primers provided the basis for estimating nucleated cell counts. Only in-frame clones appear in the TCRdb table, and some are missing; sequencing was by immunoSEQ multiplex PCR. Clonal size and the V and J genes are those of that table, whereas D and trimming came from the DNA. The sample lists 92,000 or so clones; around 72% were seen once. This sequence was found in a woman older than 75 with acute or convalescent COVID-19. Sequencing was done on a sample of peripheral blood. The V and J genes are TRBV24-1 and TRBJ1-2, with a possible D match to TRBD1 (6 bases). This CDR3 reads CATSQGSWYGYTF. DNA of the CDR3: TGTGCCACCAGTCAGGGGTCGTGGTATGGCTACACCTTC.